This TCR beta chain was sequenced in a study of blood T cell repertoires in COVID-19. Study summary: Acute-phase and convalescent COVID-19 samples originated in the United States, Italy and Spain. In each case, the material was cDNA or gDNA derived from T cells, B-cell-depleted T cells, or PBMCs.

Per the germline V gene, CDR1 is SGHRS and CDR2 is YFSETQ. The CDR3 runs 19 residues. V dropped 0 bases and J dropped 2 bases, with 18 bases sitting between them. Produced via immunoSEQ multiplex PCR; TCRdb's table is partial and in-frame only. The table shows 150,000 to 200,000 clones, with about 86% occurring only once. V usage is TRBV5-1 and J usage is TRBJ2-6; the D gene is possibly TRBD1 (6 bases). The origin of this receptor is a woman older than 75 with acute or convalescent COVID-19. Input material: peripheral blood. The CDR3 region has the DNA TGCGCCAGCAGCTTGGACCCTAGGGGGAGATTGACTGGGGCCAACGTCCTGACTTTC. Residues: CASSLDPRGRLTGANVLTF.